The present T cell receptor beta chain was sequenced within a study of cytomegalovirus exposure and HLA in healthy donors. The study, taken as a whole, reports: By a later analysis, the bulk of CMV-associated TCR beta chains appeared HLA-restricted. Per a later analysis, about 15,000 TCR beta sequences showed association with HLA alleles at 0.05 false discovery rate. The listing of 150 to 200 TCR beta chains classed them as cytomegalovirus-associated.

PCR used 60 Vbeta primers and 13 Jbeta primers. Profiling relied on immunoSEQ multiplex PCR, and the TCRdb table lists in-frame clones only, not all of them. The sample holds some 120,000 clones, approximately 8.6% seen once. This clone showed up just a few times. Antigen unknown. V lost 6 bases, J lost 9 bases, and 18 bases lay in between. This CDR3 spans 15 amino acids. CDR1 is MNHEY, CDR2 SMNVEV, per germline (reference sequence). This sequence was found in a middle-aged woman in good health and CMV-seropositive. Sequences were obtained from PBMCs. The chain uses TRBV27 and TRBJ1-6; D not certain. The chain's CDR3 is CASSQSRAALSPLHF. In DNA form, the CDR3 reads TGTGCCAGCAGCCAGTCGAGGGCCGCACTTTCACCCCTCCACTTT.